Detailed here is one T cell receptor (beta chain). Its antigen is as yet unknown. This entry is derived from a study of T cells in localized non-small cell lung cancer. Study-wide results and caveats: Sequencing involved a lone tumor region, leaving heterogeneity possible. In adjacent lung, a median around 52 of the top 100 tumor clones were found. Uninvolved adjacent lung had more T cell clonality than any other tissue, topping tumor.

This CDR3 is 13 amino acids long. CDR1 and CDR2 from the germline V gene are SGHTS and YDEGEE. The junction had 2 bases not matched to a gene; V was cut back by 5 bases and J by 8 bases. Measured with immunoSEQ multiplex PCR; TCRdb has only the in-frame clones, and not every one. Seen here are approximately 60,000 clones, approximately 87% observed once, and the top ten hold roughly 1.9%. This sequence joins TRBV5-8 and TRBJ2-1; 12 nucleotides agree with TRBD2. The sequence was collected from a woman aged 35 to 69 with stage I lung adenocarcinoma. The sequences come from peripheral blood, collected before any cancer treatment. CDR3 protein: CASRTSGSDEQFF. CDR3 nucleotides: TGTGCCAGCAGGACTAGCGGGAGCGATGAGCAGTTCTTC. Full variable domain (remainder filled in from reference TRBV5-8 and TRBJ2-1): EAGVTQSPTHLIKTRGQQATLRCSPISGHTSVYWYQQALGLGLQFLLWYDEGEERNRGNFPPRFSGRQFPNYSSELNVNALELEDSALYLCASRTSGSDEQFFGPGTRLTVL.